The 19 T cell receptor beta chains below come from one sample, sequenced in a study of Ad26.COV2.S vaccination and SARS-CoV-2 variants. Noted treatment: around 19 received Ad26.COV2.S at low or high dose, single or two shots; about 5 received placebo; per-sample allocation not given. Sampling was done on day 63 after the first vaccine or placebo injection. The protocol was immunoSEQ multiplex PCR, while the TCRdb copy is restricted to in-frame clones and leaves out a portion. The sample includes fewer than 800,000 clones, roughly 90% of them seen just once. Sequences were derived from peripheral blood, sampled in a trial of Ad26.COV2.S vaccine versus placebo. The receptor source for this set is a person between 18 and 65 years old who received the Ad26.COV2.S COVID-19 vaccine or a placebo.

For the CDR3, the DNA is TGTGCCAGCAGTGACGGAAATAGCAATCAGCCCCAGCATTTT. Its protein is CASSDGNSNQPQHF. This rearrangement joins TRBV6-1 to TRBJ1-5; D not resolved. The CDR3 is 14 residues long. Germline CDR1 and CDR2: MNHNS and SASEGT. V lost 3 bases to trimming and J lost 0 bases, with 6 bases between them.

The rearrangement links TRBV4-2 to TRBJ1-5; 7 nucleotides match TRBD1. This CDR3 is built from 13 residues. In germline, CDR1 is LGHNA, CDR2 YNFKEQ. V was clipped by 5 bases and J by 3 bases; unmatched bases: 1. CDR3 sequence reads: CASSDRANQPQHF. The CDR3 region has the DNA TGTGCCAGCAGCGACAGGGCCAATCAGCCCCAGCATTTT.

The chain joins TRBV6-5 to TRBJ2-3; TRBD1 matches at 9 bases. The germline gives CDR1 MNHEY, CDR2 SVGAGI. The CDR3 is made up of 14 amino acids. Trimming cost V 2 bases and J 6 bases; bases outside gene matches: 3. The CDR3 nucleotides read TGTGCCAGCAGTTACGCGGGGACAGGGGATACGCAGTATTTT. Encoded protein: CASSYAGTGDTQYF.

The chain combines TRBV28 with TRBJ1-5; D remains ambiguous. V lost 7 bases and J 0 bases, leaving 10 bases between the germline ends. The CDR3 loop spans 14 amino acids. Germline loops: CDR1 MDHEN, CDR2 SYDVKM. CDR3 loop: CASTSAYSNQPQHF. DNA for the CDR3: TGTGCCAGCACCTCGGCTTATAGCAATCAGCCCCAGCATTTT.

This rearrangement joins TRBV6-6 to TRBJ1-5; tentatively, D is TRBD1 (5 bases). Between the trimmed V and J ends, which lost 2 bases and 0 bases, there was a span of 11 bases. The CDR3 sequence is 16 residues long. In germline, CDR1 is MNHNY, CDR2 SVGAGI (reference sequence). CDR3 loop: CASSYEGYYSNQPQHF. CDR3 coding DNA: TGTGCCAGCAGTTACGAGGGGTACTATAGCAATCAGCCCCAGCATTTT.

In its sample, this clone was seen once. This rearrangement joins TRBV24-1 to TRBJ1-2; D perhaps matches TRBD1 (5 bases). V was clipped by 7 bases and J by 2 bases, with 22 bases between them. The CDR3 extends over 17 amino acids. Germline CDR1 KGHDR, CDR2 SFDVKD. CDR3 residues: CATRAGVQDLRNYGYTF. CDR3 DNA sequence: TGTGCCACCAGGGCCGGGGTACAGGACCTTCGGAACTATGGCTACACCTTC.

A few counts support this clone. The chain is built from TRBV18 and TRBJ2-2; D possibly corresponds to TRBD1 (6 bases). The CDR3 has 14 residues. Germline CDR1 KGHSH, CDR2 LQKENI. V gave up 2 bases and J gave up 5 bases, with 9 bases separating them. The CDR3 region has the DNA TGTGCCAGCTCACCAGGGGGCGGAACCGGGGAGCTGTTTTTT. Protein: CASSPGGGTGELFF.

The V and J genes are TRBV5-5 and TRBJ2-3, with D perhaps TRBD2 (5 bases). Trimming cost V 6 bases and J 3 bases, with 17 bases left between them. Germline V gene data show CDR1 as SGHKS and CDR2 as YYEKEE (reference sequence). This CDR3 is 15 amino acids long. For the CDR3, the DNA is TGTGCCAGCAACCGTGAGGGTAGAGAAACAGATACGCAGTATTTT. It specifies CASNREGRETDTQYF.

The CDR3 loop is CASSSGPRRAYEQYF. The CDR3 DNA reads as TGTGCCAGCAGCTCCGGACCCCGGAGGGCCTACGAGCAGTACTTC. This sequence joins TRBV5-4 and TRBJ2-7; D is perhaps TRBD2 (6 bases). Germline V gene data show CDR1 as SGHNT and CDR2 as YYREEE (reference sequence). This CDR3 has 15 residues. V lost 3 bases, J lost 2 bases, and 15 bases lay in between.

For this clone: The sample contains more than one DNA sequence encoding this CDR3. V usage is TRBV7-3 and J usage is TRBJ1-1; D not resolved. Trimming removed 1 base from V and 1 base from J, with 4 bases in between. This CDR3 is built from 13 residues. CDR1 and CDR2 from the germline V gene are SGHTA and FQGTGA. In DNA form, the CDR3 reads TGTGCCAGCAGCTTAATAGAGAACACTGAAGCTTTCTTT. It translates to CASSLIENTEAFF.

V gene TRBV3-1 (or the pseudogene TRBV3-2) combines with J gene TRBJ1-1, with D possibly TRBD1 on 6 matching bases. Germline V gene sequence: CDR1 LGHDT, CDR2 YNNKEL (reference sequence). V was shortened by 2 bases and J by 1 base, with 11 bases between the two germline ends. The CDR3 consists of 15 residues. CDR3 in amino acids: CASSQSDSGNTEAFF. CDR3 DNA: TGTGCCAGCAGCCAATCGGACAGCGGGAACACTGAAGCTTTCTTT.

Concerning this clone itself: The same CDR3 arises from other DNA sequences in this sample as well. The rearrangement joins TRBV18 to TRBJ2-7, with 14 bases matching TRBD2. The germline CDR1 and CDR2 sequences are KGHSH and LQKENI. V lost 2 bases to trimming and J lost 6 bases; unmatched junction nucleotides: 6. The CDR3 sequence is 16 residues long. CDR3 DNA sequence: TGTGCCAGCTCACCATCGACTAGCGGGGGGGCCATCGAGCAGTACTTC. It is translated as CASSPSTSGGAIEQYF.

This chain connects TRBV7-2 to TRBJ2-4; TRBD2 matches 7 bases. Looked up from germline, CDR1 is SGHTA and CDR2 is FQGNSA. Trimming at V came to 2 bases and at J to 8 bases, leaving 9 bases not matched to a gene. The length of the CDR3 is 15 residues. Written as DNA, the CDR3 is TGTGCCAGCAGCTTAAATTCGGGAGGTGGGGACATTCAGTACTTC. It encodes CASSLNSGGGDIQYF.

The chain employs TRBV7-8 and TRBJ2-7, with D tentatively TRBD1 or TRBD2 (5 bases each). CDR3 length: 14 residues. Germline lookup yields CDR1 SGHVS and CDR2 FQNEAQ. The germline V and J ends were trimmed by 8 bases and 2 bases, with 16 bases remaining between them. CDR3 region: CASGSGTVAYEQYF. CDR3 coding DNA: TGTGCCAGCGGATCCGGGACGGTAGCCTACGAGCAGTACTTC. Full variable domain (remainder filled in from reference TRBV7-8 and TRBJ2-7): GAGVSQSPRYKVAKRGQDVALRCDPISGHVSLFWYQQALGQGPEFLTYFQNEAQLDKSGLPSDRFFAERPEGSVSTLKIQRTQQEDSAVYLCASGSGTVAYEQYFGPGTRLTVT.

The CDR3 spells CASSRTSGGARTDTQYF. CDR3 nucleotides: TGTGCCAGCAGCAGGACTAGCGGGGGGGCTCGCACAGATACGCAGTATTTT. V usage is TRBV7-9 and J usage is TRBJ2-3; 15 nucleotides agree with TRBD2. CDR3 length: 17 residues. Germline CDR1 SEHNR, CDR2 FQNEAQ (reference sequence). Unmatched junction bases numbered 4, after V lost 5 bases and J lost 1 base.

The CDR3 nucleotides read TGTGCCAGCAGTGAAGGGGCTAGTAGGATTTACGAGCAGTACTTC. It is translated as CASSEGASRIYEQYF. The genes are TRBV2 and TRBJ2-7; D gene uncertain. V lost 1 base, J lost 4 bases, and 14 bases lay in between. The germline gives CDR1 SNHLY, CDR2 FYNNEI. This CDR3 has 15 residues.

The V and J genes are TRBV4-1 and TRBJ2-1, with a possible D match to TRBD1 (5 bases). CDR1 and CDR2 (germline): MGHRA, YSYEKL. CDR3 size: 15 residues. Trimming took 1 base from V and 7 from J, leaving 14 bases between them. The CDR3 reads CASSQGPGFSNEQFF. CDR3 nucleotide sequence: TGCGCCAGCAGCCAAGGTCCAGGGTTTTCTAATGAGCAGTTCTTC.

This chain connects TRBV3-1 (or the pseudogene TRBV3-2) to TRBJ2-7, with D perhaps TRBD2 (6 bases). This CDR3 region has 14 residues. The V end lost 3 bases, the J end lost 2 bases, and 11 bases lay between the germline ends. The germline CDR1 and CDR2 sequences are LGHDT and YNNKEL (reference sequence). CDR3 in DNA: TGTGCCAGCAGCCAGGAACGGGAGACCTACGAGCAGTACTTC. This translates into CASSQERETYEQYF.

As DNA, the CDR3 is TGTGCCAGCAGCCAAGTTTCCGGGACAGGTTCGTTCGAGCAGTACTTC. Translation: CASSQVSGTGSFEQYF. This chain joins TRBV4-2 and TRBJ2-7, with 8 bases fitting TRBD1. Germline lookup yields CDR1 LGHNA and CDR2 YNFKEQ. This CDR3 contains 16 residues. With 1 base clipped from V and 6 bases from J, the junction kept 11 bases outside the gene matches.